The 28 T cell receptor beta chains below were found in one sample sequenced in a study of CD8 T cells in ankylosing spondylitis. MiXCR, applied by TCRdb to the 5' RACE reads, yields one record per CDR3 protein. The repertoire consists of 150,000 to 200,000 distinct CDR3 sequences, with over 15% occurring once and the leading ten covering about 4.3%. Material for sequencing was blood, either unsorted or a sorted T cell fraction (not recorded which). All receptors come from a male donor aged 10 to 35 with ankylosing spondylitis or in good health (not recorded which).

This clonotype was seen at least ten times. This chain uses TRBV10-2 with TRBJ1-2; possible D gene TRBD1, 6 bases. Trimming stripped 6 bases from V and 4 bases from J, with 18 bases between. The CDR3 is made up of 15 amino acids. CDR1 is WSHSY and CDR2 is SAAADI in the germline V gene. The DNA of the CDR3 is TGCGCCAGCAGAGCCGCGGGGGGGCAGGGCTATGGCTACACCTTC. Protein product: CASRAAGGQGYGYTF.

This clonotype was recorded at least ten times. This rearrangement joins TRBV15 to TRBJ2-3; 8 bases line up with TRBD2. The length of the CDR3 is 16 residues. The germline CDR1 and CDR2 sequences are LNHNV and YYDKDF (reference sequence). V dropped 6 bases and J dropped 6; count of bases not matched to a gene: 14. The CDR3 nucleotides are TGTGCCACCAGGGGCTCCGCTAGCGGGCCCTTGGATACGCAGTATTTT. Translated, it gives CATRGSASGPLDTQYF.

The CDR3 is CSVETGRLKNGMDEQFF. The CDR3 bases are TGCAGCGTTGAAACCGGGAGGCTGAAGAACGGTATGGATGAGCAGTTCTTC. The chain employs TRBV29-1 and TRBJ2-1; 7 positions match TRBD2. The CDR3 loop spans 17 amino acids. Trimming removed 2 bases from V and 8 bases from J; junction bases left unmatched: 18. Germline V CDR1 and CDR2: SQVTM, ANQGSEA.

This clonotype was detected only a few times. This chain uses TRBV9 with TRBJ2-3; D is unresolved. V lost 4 bases and J 0 bases, leaving 12 bases between the germline ends. The CDR3 is 15 residues long. In germline, CDR1 is SGDLS, CDR2 YYNGEE. CDR3 coding DNA: TGTGCCAGCAGCACCCGACCGTCTAGCACAGATACGCAGTATTTT. Its translation is CASSTRPSSTDTQYF.

This clonotype was found many times. This rearrangement joins TRBV28 to TRBJ1-5, with unresolved D. Trimming took off 8 bases at V and 3 bases at J, with 14 bases between the two ends. Germline V gives CDR1 MDHEN, CDR2 SYDVKM. This CDR3 is built from 14 residues. The CDR3 DNA reads TGTGCCAGCCGTGGTTCGTTCTACAATCAGCCCCAGCATTTT. Amino acid sequence: CASRGSFYNQPQHF.

This clonotype was seen a single time. The rearrangement uses TRBV6-5 and TRBJ2-1, with no clear D. V lost 6 bases and J lost 9, with 12 bases in between. CDR3 size: 12 residues. The germline V gene has CDR1 MNHEY and CDR2 SVGAGI. The CDR3 DNA is TGTGCCAGCAGGCCTCTGGGCGGTGAGCAGTTCTTC. The encoded protein is CASRPLGGEQFF.

Ten or more counts support this clonotype. The chain recombines TRBV12-3 or TRBV12-4 with TRBJ2-7, with TRBD1 as a possible D gene (6 bases). V was trimmed by 7 bases and J by 0 bases, leaving 19 bases between them. The CDR3 consists of 16 residues. The CDR3 here is CASTASWGTSSYEQYF. CDR3 bases: TGTGCCAGCACCGCCTCCTGGGGGACAAGCTCCTACGAGCAGTACTTC.

The chain combines TRBV4-2 with TRBJ2-3; TRBD2 is a possible D gene (6 bases). V gave up 0 bases and J gave up 1 base, with 14 bases separating them. The CDR3 spans 17 residues. Per germline, CDR1 LGHNA and CDR2 YNFKEQ. The CDR3 loop is CASSQEKRPGGTDTQYF. CDR3 DNA: TGTGCCAGCAGCCAAGAAAAAAGACCGGGGGGCACAGATACGCAGTATTTT.

This clonotype was found many times. The genes are TRBV5-5 and TRBJ2-4, with D maybe TRBD2 (6 bases). Germline V lookup: CDR1 SGHKS, CDR2 YYEKEE (reference sequence). Trimming left V 4 bases short and J 11 bases short, with 13 bases between. The CDR3 loop spans 12 amino acids. The CDR3 protein is CASSHSGGFQYF. CDR3 in DNA: TGTGCCAGCAGCCACTCCGGGGGATTTCAGTACTTC.

This clonotype showed up many times. The chain joins TRBV12-3 or TRBV12-4 to TRBJ2-3; D is perhaps TRBD2 (5 bases). V was clipped by 8 bases and J by 3 bases, with 12 bases between them. CDR3 size: 13 residues. DNA of the CDR3: TGTGCCAGCCGGGAATATAAGACAGATACGCAGTATTTT. Its translation: CASREYKTDTQYF.

The CDR3 loop is CATSRAGPAFLAKNIQYF. The CDR3, as DNA: TGTGCCACCAGCAGAGCTGGACCTGCCTTTCTAGCCAAAAACATTCAGTACTTC. The chain couples TRBV15 to TRBJ2-4, with unresolved D. This CDR3 has 18 amino acids. Germline loops: CDR1 LNHNV, CDR2 YYDKDF (reference sequence). V was clipped by 1 base and J by 0 bases, with 16 bases between them. The full variable domain, in which reference TRBV15 and TRBJ2-4 provide the parts outside the CDR3, is DAMVIQNPRYQVTQFGKPVTLSCSQTLNHNVMYWYQQKSSQAPKLLFHYYDKDFNNEADTPDNFQSRRPNTSFCFLDIRSPGLGDTAMYLCATSRAGPAFLAKNIQYFGAGTRLSVL.

This clonotype was counted at least ten times. This chain joins TRBV5-4 and TRBJ2-2; D gene ambiguous. Germline V CDR1 and CDR2: SGHNT, YYREEE (reference sequence). The CDR3 sequence is 11 residues long. Trimming took 4 bases from V and 6 from J, leaving 4 bases between them. The CDR3 spells CASSNAGELFF. For the CDR3, the DNA is TGTGCCAGCAGCAATGCCGGGGAGCTGTTTTTT.

There are many counts of this clonotype. This sequence joins TRBV4-1 and TRBJ2-1, with TRBD2 matching over 9 bases. In germline, CDR1 is MGHRA, CDR2 YSYEKL. The CDR3 is 18 amino acids. The V gene end was trimmed by 4 bases and the J gene end by 5 bases; junction bases not matched to a gene: 15. CDR3 sequence reads: CASSPLGSGTSPNNEQFF. DNA for the CDR3: TGCGCCAGCAGCCCCCTCGGCTCCGGGACTAGCCCCAACAATGAGCAGTTCTTC.

This clonotype has at least ten counts. V is TRBV6-1 and J is TRBJ2-5, with D possibly TRBD1 on 6 matching bases. This CDR3 comprises 15 residues. Trimming stripped 5 bases from V and 1 base from J, with 14 bases between. Germline CDR1 reads MNHNS; CDR2 reads SASEGT. Here the CDR3 reads CASSLGRGFQETQYF. The CDR3 DNA reads TGTGCCAGCAGTCTCGGCAGGGGTTTCCAAGAGACCCAGTACTTC.

This clonotype occurred many times. V is TRBV12-3 or TRBV12-4 and J is TRBJ2-2; D is uncertain. CDR3 length: 14 residues. V shed 1 base and J shed 4 bases, with 7 bases lying between them. The CDR3 loop reads CASSLEVRTGELFF. The DNA of the CDR3 is TGTGCCAGCAGTTTAGAGGTCCGCACCGGGGAGCTGTTTTTT.

This clonotype occurred many times. J is TRBJ2-2 and V is TRBV27, with no clear D. CDR3 length: 16 amino acids. CDR1 is MNHEY, CDR2 SMNVEV, per germline (reference sequence). V was cut by 8 bases and J by 0 bases, with 16 bases left in between. The CDR3 sequence is CASALDKSPNTGELFF. In nucleotides, the CDR3 is TGTGCCAGCGCGTTAGACAAGTCACCGAACACCGGGGAGCTGTTTTTT.

The chain combines TRBV5-4 with TRBJ2-7; D gene unclear. Germline V lookup: CDR1 SGHNT, CDR2 YYREEE (reference sequence). V was pared by 0 bases and J by 6 bases, with 10 bases between. The CDR3 has 13 residues. CDR3 residues: CASSLDSVGEQYV. DNA for the CDR3: TGTGCCAGCAGCTTGGACAGTGTTGGCGAGCAGTACGTC.

This clonotype was seen at least ten times. V usage is TRBV25-1 and J usage is TRBJ2-1; a weak D match, TRBD2 (7 bases). The CDR3 is made up of 14 amino acids. Germline loops: CDR1 MGHDK, CDR2 SYGVNS. The germline V and J ends were trimmed by 6 bases and 4 bases, with 13 bases remaining between them. CDR3 sequence reads: CASSQGGGYNEQFF. CDR3 DNA: TGTGCCAGCAGCCAGGGAGGGGGGTACAATGAGCAGTTCTTC.

This clonotype was observed a few times. The V call is TRBV10-1, the J call TRBJ2-2; D possibly corresponds to TRBD1 (6 bases). The CDR3 is 13 amino acids. The germline V gene encodes CDR1 WNHNN and CDR2 SYGVQD (reference sequence). Trimming removed 7 bases from V and 6 bases from J, with 12 bases in between. CDR3 DNA sequence: TGCGCCAGCACCTCTGGACAGTCCGGGGAGCTGTTTTTT. This codes for CASTSGQSGELFF.

This clonotype has just a few counts. This chain uses TRBV19 with TRBJ2-2; 11 nucleotides line up with TRBD2. The CDR3 sequence is 18 residues long. Germline trimming cut 11 bases from V and 1 base from J; bases unmatched to any gene: 15. CDR1 is LNHDA, CDR2 SQIVND, per germline (reference sequence). CDR3 nucleotide sequence: TGTGCCGTCCGGCCGGGACTAGCGGAGATGAAGAACACCGGGGAGCTGTTTTTT. Translation gives CAVRPGLAEMKNTGELFF.

J is TRBJ2-1 and V is TRBV20-1; TRBD2 agrees at 10 bases. This CDR3 has 15 amino acids. Germline loops: CDR1 DFQATT, CDR2 SNEGSKA (reference sequence). The J segment lost 2 bases and the V segment lost 2 bases, leaving 3 bases of the junction unmatched. In DNA, the CDR3 is TGCAGTGCTAGAAACAGCGGGAGGGCCTACAATGAGCAGTTCTTC. Residues: CSARNSGRAYNEQFF.

The V and J genes are TRBV7-9 and TRBJ2-1, with D perhaps matching TRBD1 (6 bases). Germline assignment: CDR1 SEHNR and CDR2 FQNEAQ (reference sequence). This CDR3 has 13 residues. The V end was cut by 7 bases, the J end by 4 bases, with 11 bases between. The CDR3 loop is CASTPDSYNEQFF. The DNA for the CDR3 is TGTGCCAGCACCCCGGACAGTTACAATGAGCAGTTCTTC.

At least ten counts were recorded for this clonotype. This chain links TRBV19 with TRBJ2-1; D possibly corresponds to TRBD2 (7 bases). CDR3 length: 12 residues. The V gene's germline CDR1 is LNHDA and CDR2 SQIVND (reference sequence). The ends were cut back, 3 bases at V and 10 bases at J, with 10 bases in the middle. CDR3 DNA: TGTGCCAGTAGTATCTCGGGGGGCGAGCAGTTCTTC. This translates into CASSISGGEQFF. Supplemented by reference TRBV19 and TRBJ2-1, the full variable domain reads DGGITQSPKYLFRKEGQNVTLSCEQNLNHDAMYWYRQDPGQGLRLIYYSQIVNDFQKGDIAEGYSVSREKKESFPLTVTSAQKNPTAFYLCASSISGGEQFFGPGTRLTVL.

This clonotype showed up many times. This chain joins TRBV12-3 or TRBV12-4 and TRBJ2-7; no firm D call. This CDR3 has 11 amino acids. V gave up 5 bases and J gave up 7 bases, with 9 bases separating them. CDR3: CASSIYGEQYF. The CDR3 nucleotides read TGTGCCAGCAGTATTTACGGGGAGCAGTACTTC.

This chain joins TRBV4-3 and TRBJ2-3; D may match TRBD1 or TRBD2 (6 bases each). This CDR3 region has 18 residues. Germline CDR1 and CDR2: LGHNA and YSLEER. Between the trimmed V and J ends, which lost 0 bases and 6 bases, there was a span of 22 bases. This chain's CDR3 is CASSQDRPLAGQGDTQYF. In DNA form, the CDR3 reads TGCGCCAGCAGCCAAGATCGACCACTAGCCGGCCAGGGGGATACGCAGTATTTT.

This clonotype was counted ten times or more. CDR3 protein: CSVRRQGVAGELFF. CDR3 DNA sequence: TGCAGCGTTAGACGACAGGGGGTTGCCGGGGAGCTGTTTTTT. This chain joins TRBV29-1 and TRBJ2-2; 9 bases are shared with TRBD1. V was clipped by 5 bases and J by 6 bases; unmatched bases: 7. Germline V gene sequence: CDR1 SQVTM, CDR2 ANQGSEA. The CDR3 runs to 14 residues.

This clonotype was seen at least ten times. The chain combines TRBV12-3 or TRBV12-4 with TRBJ2-5; TRBD1 might be the D (5 bases). The CDR3 is made up of 13 amino acids. Trimming removed 6 bases at V and 5 bases at J, with 13 bases between. CDR3 coding DNA: TGTGCCAGCAGGCGCAGGGTGGGGGAGACCCAGTACTTC. As protein: CASRRRVGETQYF.

The chain carries TRBV30 and TRBJ2-5, with D possibly TRBD1 on 7 matching bases. Germline assignment: CDR1 GTSNPN and CDR2 SVGIG (reference sequence). V dropped 1 base and J dropped 5 bases, with 14 bases sitting between them. CDR3 size: 14 residues. CDR3 DNA: TGTGCCTGGAGTGCAGGGGGGAATGTGGAGACCCAGTACTTC. Its protein product is CAWSAGGNVETQYF.